Listed below are T cell receptor beta chains from one sample, sequenced in a study of T-cell reconstitution after alpha-beta-depleted transplantation in children. TCRdb redid the calling of the PCR reads with MiXCR, one entry per CDR3 protein. The table has 550,000 to 800,000 distinct CDR3 sequences, less than 15% seen once. Sequenced here: PBMCs, sampled before TCRalphabeta/CD19-depleted stem cell transplant. These receptors all stem from a girl aged 2-9 years with congenital amegakaryocytic thrombocytopenia, due to receive a stem cell transplant. Both conserved end residues are part of each CDR3. Fields, in order: J gene, D gene, CDR3 length, clone size, V gene, CDR3 protein, CDR3 DNA. A D gene is named only where the DNA matches it firmly. The size of a clone is reported for some rows only, either as once, few or many, or as a class for expanded clones.

J: TRBJ2-5; D: -; length: 15; size: few; V: TRBV7-3; CDR3: CASSPGHSSFGTQYF; DNA: TGTGCCAGCAGCCCGGGACATTCCAGTTTCGGGACCCAGTACTTC
J: TRBJ2-4; D: -; length: 12; size: -; V: TRBV6-5; CDR3: CASSYSGDIQYF; DNA: TGTGCCAGCAGTTACTCTGGGGACATTCAGTACTTC
J: TRBJ1-2; D: TRBD1; length: 14; size: many; V: TRBV12-3/TRBV12-4; CDR3: CASSWDRGVPGYTF; DNA: TGTGCCAGCAGTTGGGACAGGGGAGTCCCTGGCTACACCTTC
J: TRBJ1-1; D: TRBD1; length: 19; size: many; V: TRBV20-1; CDR3: CSARDLLPGTGRGPTEAFF; DNA: TGCAGTGCTAGAGACCTACTACCCGGGACAGGGAGAGGCCCCACTGAAGCTTTCTTT
J: TRBJ2-1; D: TRBD2; length: 14; size: many; V: TRBV20-1; CDR3: CSARVSSGSNEQFF; DNA: TGCAGTGCTAGAGTCTCTAGCGGGAGCAATGAGCAGTTCTTC
J: TRBJ2-1; D: TRBD2; length: 15; size: few; V: TRBV7-8; CDR3: CASIYPDGRANEQFF; DNA: TGTGCCAGCATCTACCCTGACGGGAGGGCCAATGAGCAGTTCTTC
J: TRBJ2-5; D: TRBD2; length: 16; size: -; V: TRBV10-3; CDR3: CAISDRREGLEETQYF; DNA: TGTGCCATCAGTGATCGGCGGGAGGGCCTTGAAGAGACCCAGTACTTC
J: TRBJ2-3; D: -; length: 13; size: few; V: TRBV7-8; CDR3: CASSSGRVDTQYF; DNA: TGTGCCAGCAGCTCCGGTCGCGTCGATACGCAGTATTTT
J: TRBJ2-1; D: -; length: 16; size: many; V: TRBV10-2; CDR3: CASSLQGRRRYNEQFF; DNA: TGCGCCAGCAGTCTCCAGGGGCGGAGAAGATACAATGAGCAGTTCTTC
J: TRBJ1-2; D: -; length: 14; size: few; V: TRBV25-1; CDR3: CASSGPGDTRGYTF; DNA: TGTGCCAGCAGTGGCCCCGGAGATACGAGGGGCTACACCTTC
J: TRBJ2-5; D: -; length: 17; size: -; V: TRBV20-1; CDR3: CSASIGEPGYFEETQYF; DNA: TGCAGTGCTAGTATCGGCGAACCGGGGTATTTCGAAGAGACCCAGTACTTC
J: TRBJ2-1; D: TRBD2; length: 16; size: -; V: TRBV20-1; CDR3: CSARVVTSGSFAEQFF; DNA: TGCAGTGCTAGAGTTGTAACTAGCGGGAGTTTCGCTGAGCAGTTCTTC
J: TRBJ1-4; D: -; length: 14; size: few; V: TRBV11-2; CDR3: CASSLGDGYEKLFF; DNA: TGTGCCAGCAGCTTAGGCGACGGTTATGAAAAACTGTTTTTT
J: TRBJ2-3; D: -; length: 12; size: few; V: TRBV3-1; CDR3: CASTHGTDTQYF; DNA: TGTGCCAGCACCCACGGGACAGATACGCAGTATTTT
J: TRBJ2-2; D: TRBD1; length: 13; size: few; V: TRBV20-1; CDR3: CSATTGFTGELFF; DNA: TGCAGTGCCACGACAGGGTTTACCGGGGAGCTGTTTTTT
J: TRBJ1-1; D: -; length: 16; size: -; V: TRBV12-3/TRBV12-4; CDR3: CASSQGQTWLGTEAFF; DNA: TGTGCCAGCAGTCAGGGGCAGACCTGGCTGGGGACTGAAGCTTTCTTT
J: TRBJ2-7; D: -; length: 13; size: -; V: TRBV29-1; CDR3: CSVAIGGPYEQYF; DNA: TGCAGCGTTGCTATAGGTGGGCCCTACGAGCAGTACTTC
J: TRBJ2-4; D: -; length: 13; size: many; V: TRBV12-3/TRBV12-4; CDR3: CASNRDNKNIQYF; DNA: TGTGCCAGCAACCGGGACAACAAAAACATTCAGTACTTC
J: TRBJ2-7; D: TRBD2; length: 13; size: many; V: TRBV20-1; CDR3: CSALRENSYEQYF; DNA: TGCAGTGCTTTGCGGGAGAACTCCTACGAGCAGTACTTC
J: TRBJ2-2; D: TRBD1; length: 20; size: -; V: TRBV5-1; CDR3: CASSPPPGQAPRSNTGELFF; DNA: TGCGCCAGCAGCCCCCCTCCCGGACAGGCGCCTCGATCGAACACCGGGGAGCTGTTTTTT
J: TRBJ2-7; D: -; length: 16; size: many; V: TRBV5-1; CDR3: CASSFGPIALTYEQYF; DNA: TGCGCCAGCAGCTTCGGCCCGATAGCGCTAACCTACGAGCAGTACTTC
J: TRBJ2-2; D: TRBD2; length: 15; size: -; V: TRBV5-6; CDR3: CASTPPSGNTGELFF; DNA: TGTGCCAGCACCCCTCCTAGCGGGAACACCGGGGAGCTGTTTTTT
J: TRBJ2-5; D: TRBD1; length: 13; size: many; V: TRBV20-1; CDR3: CSASDQGVETQYF; DNA: TGCAGTGCTAGCGACCAGGGGGTGGAGACCCAGTACTTC
J: TRBJ2-7; D: -; length: 15; size: -; V: TRBV7-9; CDR3: CASSQGLGETYEQYF; DNA: TGTGCCAGCAGCCAAGGACTGGGCGAAACCTACGAGCAGTACTTC
J: TRBJ2-1; D: TRBD2; length: 14; size: few; V: TRBV29-1; CDR3: CSVSTSGGRNEQFF; DNA: TGCAGCGTTTCTACTAGCGGGGGCCGCAATGAGCAGTTCTTC
J: TRBJ2-3; D: -; length: 17; size: few; V: TRBV10-3; CDR3: CAISESSLDYSTDTQYF; DNA: TGTGCCATCAGTGAGTCGAGTCTGGACTATAGCACAGATACGCAGTATTTT
J: TRBJ2-3; D: -; length: 15; size: -; V: TRBV2; CDR3: CASSAWASGTDTQYF; DNA: TGTGCCAGCAGTGCCTGGGCTAGCGGCACAGATACGCAGTATTTT
J: TRBJ2-7; D: -; length: 16; size: -; V: TRBV20-1; CDR3: CSARVMTMAGPYEQYF; DNA: TGCAGTGCTAGAGTCATGACTATGGCGGGACCCTACGAGCAGTACTTC
J: TRBJ2-5; D: -; length: 15; size: once; V: TRBV7-9; CDR3: CASSLRETIEETQYF; DNA: TGTGCCAGCAGCTTAAGGGAAACTATCGAGGAGACCCAGTACTTC
J: TRBJ2-1; D: TRBD2; length: 17; size: many; V: TRBV25-1; CDR3: CASVQTGLAGGPNEQFF; DNA: TGTGCCAGCGTACAGACAGGGCTAGCGGGAGGGCCCAATGAGCAGTTCTTC
J: TRBJ2-7; D: -; length: 12; size: few; V: TRBV6-2/TRBV6-3; CDR3: CASSRYPLEQYF; DNA: TGTGCCAGCAGTAGATACCCCTTGGAGCAGTACTTC
J: TRBJ2-4; D: TRBD2; length: 16; size: once; V: TRBV20-1; CDR3: CSASRLAGVSKKIQYF; DNA: TGCAGTGCTAGTCGTCTAGCGGGAGTGAGCAAAAAGATTCAGTACTTC
J: TRBJ2-6; D: -; length: 16; size: -; V: TRBV5-1; CDR3: CASSRSQGSGANVLTF; DNA: TGCGCCAGCAGCCGAAGTCAAGGGTCTGGGGCCAACGTCCTGACTTTC
J: TRBJ2-3; D: -; length: 12; size: many; V: TRBV5-5; CDR3: CASSRADDTQYF; DNA: TGTGCCAGCAGCCGAGCAGATGATACGCAGTATTTT
J: TRBJ2-4; D: TRBD2; length: 14; size: -; V: TRBV6-1; CDR3: CASSEGLAVDIQYF; DNA: TGTGCCAGCAGTGAAGGGCTAGCGGTAGACATTCAGTACTTC
J: TRBJ1-5; D: -; length: 14; size: -; V: TRBV28; CDR3: CASSSGSSNQPQHF; DNA: TGTGCCAGCAGTTCTGGCAGCTCCAATCAGCCCCAGCATTTT
J: TRBJ2-3; D: -; length: 13; size: many; V: TRBV20-1; CDR3: CSAAGLSTDTQYF; DNA: TGCAGTGCCGCGGGACTTAGCACAGATACGCAGTATTTT
J: TRBJ2-3; D: -; length: 12; size: -; V: TRBV27; CDR3: CASSSDPHTQYF; DNA: TGTGCCAGCAGTTCTGATCCGCATACGCAGTATTTT
J: TRBJ2-1; D: TRBD2; length: 14; size: -; V: TRBV7-6; CDR3: CASSYAGGGNEQFF; DNA: TGTGCCAGCAGTTACGCGGGAGGAGGGAATGAGCAGTTCTTC
J: TRBJ2-5; D: TRBD1; length: 15; size: -; V: TRBV11-2; CDR3: CASDGIGTGQETQYF; DNA: TGTGCCAGCGATGGCATTGGGACAGGGCAAGAGACCCAGTACTTC